This T cell receptor beta chain was sequenced during a study of OX40 agonist ivuxolimab in advanced cancers. For context, the study as a whole: Ivuxolimab was an agonistic, fully human IgG2 monoclonal antibody directed against OX40 (CD134), a costimulatory receptor. Of the 50 to 55 dose-escalation patients, hepatocellular carcinoma was present in approximately 20, melanoma in some 15, renal cell carcinoma in 9 and head and neck cancer in 9. Patients were allowed to have had prior anti-PD-1, anti-PD-L1 or anti-CTLA-4 therapy, and 40% of the dose-escalation patients had previously received checkpoint inhibitors. A male proportion of under 85% and a mean age of roughly 55 years, ranging from 23 to 79, were recorded for the dose-escalation cohort. Partial responses occurred in three dose-escalation patients, of whom one had hepatocellular carcinoma and two had cutaneous melanoma. The purpose of peripheral TCRbeta sequencing was to test whether ivuxolimab changed TCR sequence diversity and led to clonal T-cell expansion. Intravenous ivuxolimab was administered to patients every 2 weeks at six dose levels: 0.01, 0.1, 0.3, 1.5, 3 and 10 mg/kg. The monotherapy dose-escalation portion (N ≈ 56 patients) of the phase I ivuxolimab trial is reported in the paper.

About this clone: The specificity of this receptor is unknown. Nothing much larger sits one base from this clone, and base qualities are not available.

The trial excluded patients who had a history of autoimmune disease or who were on systemic immunosuppression. In every dose cohort, peripheral blood was drawn for TCR sequencing at baseline, cycle 4 day 1, and cycle 7 day 1. The samples were taken from a phase I, first-in-human, multicenter, open-label dose-escalation trial of ivuxolimab. Adults with locally advanced or metastatic melanoma, renal cell, hepatocellular, or head and neck squamous cell carcinoma were enrolled in the trial. CD4+ and CD8+ T cells were sorted separately from peripheral blood before TCR sequencing. The germline V gene provides CDR1 SNHLY and CDR2 FYNNEI. Including cysteine and phenylalanine, the CDR3 has 15 amino acids. Of the read, only the CDR3 DNA is kept; its 45 bases are in frame from base 1. To sequence the TCRbeta CDR3 region, genomic DNA was isolated from the sorted cells. The immunoSEQ Assay was used to sequence the TCRbeta CDR3 regions. TCRdb's version of the immuneACCESS table is confined to in-frame rearrangements and falls short of the full clone set. An unresolved V gene accounts for under half of the shortfall where checked; the remainder is of unknown origin. The sample profile shows some 97,000 clones; approximately 90% of them were found once. The top ten hold approximately 0.34% of the sample.

What the research found in general, with its limitations: At doses from 0.1 to 3.0 mg/kg, clonal expansion was seen in both CD4+ and CD8+ blood T cells between baseline and week 6. Antigen specificity was not determined for the clonally expanded peripheral T cells. In the 0.1-3.0 mg/kg groups, partial responders had among the lowest normalized peripheral clonal expansion, particularly in CD8+ T cells. After ivuxolimab, CD8+ T cells had more expanded clones than CD4+ T cells on average. Low levels of normalized T-cell clonal expansion were also shown by some nonresponding patients.

The sequence was obtained from an adult with an advanced solid tumor such as melanoma, head and neck, liver or kidney cancer. This sequence uses TRBV2 and TRBJ2-5; 9 bases in the junction line up with TRBD1. The DNA end is more similar to TRBJ2-7, so the J call may be wrong. Sequencing was performed on CD4+ or CD8+ T cells sorted from blood, taken in a trial of the OX40 agonist ivuxolimab. Read as DNA, the sequence is TGTGCCAGCAGCGCGAAGTGGGGACAGGGCTACGAGCAGTACTTC. It specifies CASSAKWGQGYEQYF.